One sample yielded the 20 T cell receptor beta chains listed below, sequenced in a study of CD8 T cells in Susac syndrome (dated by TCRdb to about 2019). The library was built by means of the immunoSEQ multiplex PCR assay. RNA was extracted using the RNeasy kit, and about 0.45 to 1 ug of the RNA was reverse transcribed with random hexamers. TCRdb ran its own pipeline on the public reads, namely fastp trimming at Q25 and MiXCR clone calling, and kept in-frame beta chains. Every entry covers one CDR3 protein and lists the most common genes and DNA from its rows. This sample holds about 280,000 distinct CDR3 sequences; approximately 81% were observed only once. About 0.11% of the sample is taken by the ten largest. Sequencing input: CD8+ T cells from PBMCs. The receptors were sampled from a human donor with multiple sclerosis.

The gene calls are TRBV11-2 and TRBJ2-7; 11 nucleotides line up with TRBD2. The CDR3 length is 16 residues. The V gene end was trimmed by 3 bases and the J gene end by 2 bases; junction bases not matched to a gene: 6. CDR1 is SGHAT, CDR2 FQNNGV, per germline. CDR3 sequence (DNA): TGTGCCAGCAGCTTGTATGGACTAGCGGGTACCTACGAGCAGTACTTC. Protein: CASSLYGLAGTYEQYF.

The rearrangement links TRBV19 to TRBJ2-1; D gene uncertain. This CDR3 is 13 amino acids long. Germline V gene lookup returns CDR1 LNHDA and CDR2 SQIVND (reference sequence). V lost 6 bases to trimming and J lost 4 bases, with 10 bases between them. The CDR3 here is CASRENPYNEQFF. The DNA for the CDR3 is TGTGCCAGTAGGGAAAATCCATACAATGAGCAGTTCTTC. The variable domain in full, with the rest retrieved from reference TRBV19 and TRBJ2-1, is DGGITQSPKYLFRKEGQNVTLSCEQNLNHDAMYWYRQDPGQGLRLIYYSQIVNDFQKGDIAEGYSVSREKKESFPLTVTSAQKNPTAFYLCASRENPYNEQFFGPGTRLTVL.

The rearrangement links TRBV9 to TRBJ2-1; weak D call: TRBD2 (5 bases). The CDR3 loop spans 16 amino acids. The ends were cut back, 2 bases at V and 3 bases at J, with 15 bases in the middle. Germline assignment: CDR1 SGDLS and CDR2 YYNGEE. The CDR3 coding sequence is TGTGCCAGCAGCGTCGCCCAGCGGTCTATCTACAATGAGCAGTTCTTC. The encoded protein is CASSVAQRSIYNEQFF.

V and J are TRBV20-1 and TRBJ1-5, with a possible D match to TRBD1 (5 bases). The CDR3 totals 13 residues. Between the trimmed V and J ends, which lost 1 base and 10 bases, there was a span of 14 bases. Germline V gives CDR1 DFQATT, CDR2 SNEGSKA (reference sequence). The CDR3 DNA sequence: TGCAGTGCTAGAGGCGCAGGGTATCGACCCCAGCATTTT. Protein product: CSARGAGYRPQHF.

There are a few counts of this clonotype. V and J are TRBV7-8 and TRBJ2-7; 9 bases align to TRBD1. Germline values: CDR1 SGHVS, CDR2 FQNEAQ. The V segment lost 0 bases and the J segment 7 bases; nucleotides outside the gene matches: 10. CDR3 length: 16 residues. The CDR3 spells CASSLARTGEAGEQYF. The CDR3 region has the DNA TGTGCCAGCAGCTTAGCCCGGACAGGGGAAGCTGGGGAGCAGTACTTC.

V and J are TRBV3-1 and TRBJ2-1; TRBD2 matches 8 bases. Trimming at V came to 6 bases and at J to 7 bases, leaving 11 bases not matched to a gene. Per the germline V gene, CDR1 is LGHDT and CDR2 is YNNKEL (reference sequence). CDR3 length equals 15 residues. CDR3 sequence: CASRALAGGRNEQFF. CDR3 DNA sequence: TGTGCCAGCAGGGCTCTCGCGGGAGGACGTAATGAGCAGTTCTTC.

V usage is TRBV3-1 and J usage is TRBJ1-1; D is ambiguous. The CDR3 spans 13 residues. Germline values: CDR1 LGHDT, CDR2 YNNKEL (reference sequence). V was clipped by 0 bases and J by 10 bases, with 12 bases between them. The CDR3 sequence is CASSQDSGVRAFF. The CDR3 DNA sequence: TGTGCCAGCAGCCAAGATTCGGGAGTTAGAGCTTTCTTT.

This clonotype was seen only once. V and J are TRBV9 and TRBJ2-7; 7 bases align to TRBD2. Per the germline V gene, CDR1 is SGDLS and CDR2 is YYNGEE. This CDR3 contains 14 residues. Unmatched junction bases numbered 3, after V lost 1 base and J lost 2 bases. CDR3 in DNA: TGTGCCAGCAGCGTAACTAGCGCGCCCTACGAGCAGTACTTC. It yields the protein CASSVTSAPYEQYF.

The CDR3 spells CSARDRGERDEKLFF. The DNA of the CDR3 is TGCAGTGCTAGAGATAGAGGGGAGAGGGATGAAAAACTGTTTTTT. The genes are TRBV20-1 and TRBJ1-4; maybe TRBD1 (5 bases). V lost 0 bases to trimming and J lost 6 bases, with 14 bases between them. The CDR3 loop spans 15 amino acids. CDR1 and CDR2 from the germline V gene are DFQATT and SNEGSKA (reference sequence).

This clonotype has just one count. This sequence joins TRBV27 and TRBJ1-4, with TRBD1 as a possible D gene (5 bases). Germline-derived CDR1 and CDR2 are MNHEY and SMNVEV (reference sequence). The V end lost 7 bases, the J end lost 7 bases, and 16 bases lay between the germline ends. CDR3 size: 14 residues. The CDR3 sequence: CASTTGGSGEKLFF. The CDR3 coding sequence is TGTGCCAGCACCACCGGGGGATCGGGTGAAAAACTGTTTTTT.

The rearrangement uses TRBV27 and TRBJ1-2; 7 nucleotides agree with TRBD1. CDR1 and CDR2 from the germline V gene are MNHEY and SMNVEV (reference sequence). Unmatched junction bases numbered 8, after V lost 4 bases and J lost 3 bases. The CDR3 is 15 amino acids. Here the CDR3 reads CASSSKQGLHYGYTF. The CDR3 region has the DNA TGTGCCAGCAGTTCCAAACAGGGGTTGCACTATGGCTACACCTTC.

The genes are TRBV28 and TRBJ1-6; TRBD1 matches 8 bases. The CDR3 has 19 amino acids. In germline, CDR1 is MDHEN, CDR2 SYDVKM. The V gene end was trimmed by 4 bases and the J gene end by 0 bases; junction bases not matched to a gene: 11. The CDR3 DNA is TGTGCCAGCAGTTGGTCCCGGGACAGGATTAGCTCCTATAATTCACCCCTCCACTTT. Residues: CASSWSRDRISSYNSPLHF.

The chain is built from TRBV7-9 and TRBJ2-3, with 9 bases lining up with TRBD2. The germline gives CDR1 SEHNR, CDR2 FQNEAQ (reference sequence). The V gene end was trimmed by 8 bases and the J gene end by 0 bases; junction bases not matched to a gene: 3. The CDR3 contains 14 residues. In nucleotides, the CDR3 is TGTGCCAGCTTGACTAGCGGAAGCACAGATACGCAGTATTTT. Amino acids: CASLTSGSTDTQYF. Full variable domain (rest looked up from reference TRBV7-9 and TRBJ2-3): DTGVSQNPRHKITKRGQNVTFRCDPISEHNRLYWYRQTLGQGPEFLTYFQNEAQLEKSRLLSDRFSAERPKGSFSTLEIQRTEQGDSAMYLCASLTSGSTDTQYFGPGTRLTVL.

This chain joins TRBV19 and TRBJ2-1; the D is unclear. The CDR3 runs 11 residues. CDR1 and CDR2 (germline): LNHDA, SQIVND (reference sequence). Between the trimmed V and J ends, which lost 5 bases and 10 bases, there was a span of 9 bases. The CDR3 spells CASSGLWEQFF. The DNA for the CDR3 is TGTGCCAGTAGTGGGTTGTGGGAGCAGTTCTTC. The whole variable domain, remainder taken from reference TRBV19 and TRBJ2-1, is DGGITQSPKYLFRKEGQNVTLSCEQNLNHDAMYWYRQDPGQGLRLIYYSQIVNDFQKGDIAEGYSVSREKKESFPLTVTSAQKNPTAFYLCASSGLWEQFFGPGTRLTVL.

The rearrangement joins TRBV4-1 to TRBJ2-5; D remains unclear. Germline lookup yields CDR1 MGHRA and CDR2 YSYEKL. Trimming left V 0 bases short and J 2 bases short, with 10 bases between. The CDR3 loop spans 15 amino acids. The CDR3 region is CASSQERREQETQYF. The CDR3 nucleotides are TGCGCCAGCAGCCAAGAACGCAGAGAACAAGAGACCCAGTACTTC.

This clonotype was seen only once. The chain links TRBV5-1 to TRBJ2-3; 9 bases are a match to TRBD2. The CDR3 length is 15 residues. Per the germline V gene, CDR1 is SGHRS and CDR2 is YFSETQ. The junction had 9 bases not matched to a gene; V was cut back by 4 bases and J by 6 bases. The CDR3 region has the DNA TGCGCCAGCAGCGGAGGGACTAGCCGTCAGGATACGCAGTATTTT. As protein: CASSGGTSRQDTQYF.

In DNA form, the CDR3 reads TGTGCCAGCAATTATAAGGGGACAGAGACCCAGTACTTC. Its protein product is CASNYKGTETQYF. The V and J genes are TRBV2 and TRBJ2-5; D assignment may be TRBD1 or TRBD2 (5 bases each). Germline V gives CDR1 SNHLY, CDR2 FYNNEI. The V gene lost 7 bases and the J gene lost 4 bases, with 13 bases spanning the gap. CDR3 size: 13 residues.

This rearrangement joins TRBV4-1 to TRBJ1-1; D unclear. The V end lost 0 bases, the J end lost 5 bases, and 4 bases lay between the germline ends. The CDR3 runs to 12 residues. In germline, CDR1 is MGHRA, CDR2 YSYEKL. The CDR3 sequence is CASSQDQTEAFF. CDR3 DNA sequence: TGCGCCAGCAGCCAAGACCAAACTGAAGCTTTCTTT.

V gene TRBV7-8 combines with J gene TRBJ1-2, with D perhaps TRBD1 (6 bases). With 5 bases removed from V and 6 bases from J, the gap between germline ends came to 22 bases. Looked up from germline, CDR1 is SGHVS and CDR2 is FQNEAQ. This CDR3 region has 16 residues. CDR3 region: CASSPHPQGRKDGYTF. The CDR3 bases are TGTGCCAGCAGCCCCCACCCACAGGGTCGCAAAGATGGCTACACCTTC.

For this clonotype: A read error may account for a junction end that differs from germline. The chain's CDR3 is CSVAVSYNEQFF. The CDR3 nucleotides read TGCAGCGTTGCGGTCAGCTACAATGAGCAGTTTTTC. The chain recombines TRBV29-1 with TRBJ2-1; D is uncertain. CDR3 length: 12 amino acids. CDR1 is SQVTM, CDR2 ANQGSEA, per germline.